This T cell receptor (beta chain) was sequenced during a study of blood T cell repertoires in COVID-19. Study-wide context: The United States, Italy and Spain were the sources of the acute and convalescent COVID-19 samples. PBMCs, B-cell-depleted T cells, or T cells provided the cDNA or gDNA that made up the material.

CDR1 is SQVTM and CDR2 is ANQGSEA in the germline V gene. The V end lost 6 bases, the J end lost 8 bases, and 16 bases lay between the germline ends. This CDR3 has 13 amino acids. In the original workflow: Nucleated cell counts were estimated from reference gene primer amplification. Libraries were prepared by immunoSEQ multiplex PCR; TCRdb keeps only in-frame clonotypes and omits some of them. The V and J calls and clone size were taken over from that table, and D and trimming were inferred from the DNA. The sample shows some 100,000 clones, 85% to 90% of them seen only once. The specimen sequenced was peripheral blood. The rearrangement joins TRBV29-1 to TRBJ1-4, with D hard to call. This TCR was recovered from a human donor with acute or convalescent COVID-19. The donor label of this sample is uncertain. CDR3 loop: CSVAFLGDEKLFF. CDR3 nucleotide sequence: TGCAGCGTCGCTTTTTTGGGCGACGAAAAACTGTTTTTT.